These 28 T cell receptor beta chains came from one sample sequenced in a study of cytomegalovirus exposure and HLA in healthy donors. The PCR was carried out with 60 Vbeta primers and 13 Jbeta primers. Sequenced by immunoSEQ multiplex PCR; TCRdb stores in-frame clones only, minus some. Of roughly 100,000 clones in the sample, approximately 64% are singletons; the top ten hold less than 3.5%. Sequenced material: PBMCs. The receptors shown here come from a woman between 45 and 65 years old in good health and CMV-seronegative.

This clone was seen a handful of times. CDR3 residues: CASSLSAAITGGGYTF. The CDR3 coding sequence is TGCGCCAGCAGCTTGTCTGCTGCGATTACAGGGGGTGGCTACACCTTC. The chain combines TRBV5-1 with TRBJ1-2; TRBD1 aligns across 8 bases. This CDR3 has 16 amino acids. The junction had 12 bases not matched to a gene; V was cut back by 1 base and J by 7 bases. The germline CDR1 and CDR2 sequences are SGHRS and YFSETQ.

The V gene is TRBV5-4, the J gene TRBJ1-2; a weak D match, TRBD1 (5 bases). Between the trimmed V and J ends, which lost 5 bases and 2 bases, there was a span of 13 bases. This CDR3 has 14 amino acids. Germline V gives CDR1 SGHNT, CDR2 YYREEE (reference sequence). CDR3 sequence reads: CASRLWGDNYGYTF. The CDR3, as DNA: TGTGCCAGCAGACTTTGGGGGGACAACTATGGCTACACCTTC.

The chain carries TRBV6-6 and TRBJ1-6, with D unclear. V was cut by 7 bases and J by 0 bases, with 10 bases left in between. The CDR3 extends over 15 amino acids. Germline assignment: CDR1 MNHNY and CDR2 SVGAGI (reference sequence). In DNA, the CDR3 is TGTGCCAGCACTCCTCGGTCCTCCTATAATTCACCCCTCCACTTT. It specifies CASTPRSSYNSPLHF.

A few counts support this clone. The chain uses TRBV6-6 and TRBJ2-1, with TRBD1 matching over 8 bases. The CDR3 sequence is 14 residues long. V shed 6 bases, J shed 5 bases, and the junction held 6 bases outside the gene matches. CDR1 and CDR2 (germline): MNHNY, SVGAGI (reference sequence). The chain's CDR3 is CASRGNRGNNEQFF. The CDR3, as DNA: TGTGCCAGCAGGGGGAACAGGGGGAACAATGAGCAGTTCTTC.

The CDR3 here is CASSYSRGGTYEQYF. The CDR3, as DNA: TGTGCCAGCAGTTACTCTAGGGGGGGAACCTACGAGCAGTACTTC. The chain joins TRBV6-5 to TRBJ2-5; D possibly corresponds to TRBD2 (7 bases). Gene TRBJ2-7 matches the end of the DNA better, so the J call may be wrong. The germline V gene encodes CDR1 MNHEY and CDR2 SVGAGI. The CDR3 extends over 15 amino acids.

CDR3 nucleotides: TGTGCCAGCAGCTTAGTCCAGGTTGCCTCCTACGAGCAGTACTTC. It specifies CASSLVQVASYEQYF. This chain connects TRBV11-3 to TRBJ2-7, with D uncertain. Trimming stripped 1 base from V and 0 bases from J, with 10 bases between. The CDR3 runs 15 residues. Germline V gives CDR1 SGHNT, CDR2 YENEEA.

The chain carries TRBV18 and TRBJ1-1; D ambiguous. Trimming took 10 bases from V and 8 from J, leaving 17 bases between them. The CDR3 contains 12 residues. Germline CDR1 and CDR2: KGHSH and LQKENI. This CDR3 is CATRSGVYEAFF. CDR3 DNA: TGTGCCACTAGAAGCGGGGTTTACGAAGCTTTCTTT.

The rearrangement joins TRBV4-1 to TRBJ2-1, with TRBD1 matching 12 bases. V lost 3 bases to trimming and J lost 9 bases; unmatched junction nucleotides: 9. Germline CDR1 is MGHRA and CDR2 is YSYEKL. CDR3 length: 16 amino acids. DNA of the CDR3: TGCGCCAGCAGCCAGCGCTTACGGGACAGGGGGCCTGAGCAGTTCTTC. Translation gives CASSQRLRDRGPEQFF.

The J gene is TRBJ2-7, the V gene TRBV28; the match to TRBD1 covers 7 bases. The CDR3 runs to 15 residues. Germline CDR1 MDHEN, CDR2 SYDVKM. Unmatched junction bases numbered 11, after V lost 6 bases and J lost 3 bases. For the CDR3, the DNA is TGTGCCAGCAGAACGGGACAGAGTAAAATCTACGAGCAGTACTTC. The encoded protein is CASRTGQSKIYEQYF.

This chain connects TRBV5-1 to TRBJ1-2; D possibly corresponds to TRBD1 (6 bases). The CDR3 covers 14 residues. The V gene's germline CDR1 is SGHRS and CDR2 YFSETQ. The V and J ends lost 0 bases and 8 bases respectively, with 14 bases between them. The CDR3: CASSLARGWEGYTF. In nucleotides, the CDR3 is TGCGCCAGCAGCTTGGCCAGGGGATGGGAGGGCTACACCTTC.

This clone was seen a handful of times. The rearrangement joins TRBV6-6 to TRBJ2-7; TRBD2 is a possible D gene (6 bases). Germline lookup yields CDR1 MNHNY and CDR2 SVGAGI (reference sequence). Trimming took 0 bases from V and 3 from J, leaving 12 bases between them. The CDR3 has 15 amino acids. The CDR3 region is CASSYSVGGGYEQYF. The CDR3 DNA reads TGTGCCAGCAGTTACTCAGTCGGGGGTGGCTACGAGCAGTACTTC.

The CDR3 reads CASSLWEGSSTDTQYF. As DNA, the CDR3 is TGTGCCAGCAGCTTATGGGAGGGATCGAGCACAGATACGCAGTATTTT. The genes are TRBV7-8 and TRBJ2-3; 7 bases fit TRBD2. This CDR3 is 16 amino acids long. Germline V CDR1 and CDR2: SGHVS, FQNEAQ. Germline trimming cut 2 bases from V and 0 bases from J; bases unmatched to any gene: 5.

The genes are TRBV18 and TRBJ2-3; D may be TRBD1 (5 bases). The CDR3 has 15 amino acids. Germline V gene lookup returns CDR1 KGHSH and CDR2 LQKENI. V lost 2 bases and J 0 bases, leaving 9 bases between the germline ends. The DNA for the CDR3 is TGTGCCAGCTCACCAGGGGCCGCTAGCACAGATACGCAGTATTTT. This encodes CASSPGAASTDTQYF.

The chain employs TRBV5-1 and TRBJ2-3; 8 bases match TRBD1. Germline CDR1 is SGHRS and CDR2 is YFSETQ. V shed 3 bases and J 1 base; nucleotides not matched to a gene: 1. The CDR3 contains 14 residues. CDR3: CASSSTGGTDTQYF. The CDR3 DNA reads as TGCGCCAGCAGCTCGACAGGGGGCACAGATACGCAGTATTTT.

V usage is TRBV5-4 and J usage is TRBJ2-7; a possible D gene is TRBD2 (5 bases). V gave up 4 bases and J gave up 0 bases, with 20 bases separating them. CDR3 length: 17 amino acids. The germline gives CDR1 SGHNT, CDR2 YYREEE (reference sequence). The CDR3 is CASSELDGDRSSYEQYF. DNA for the CDR3: TGTGCCAGCAGCGAACTTGACGGGGATAGAAGCTCCTACGAGCAGTACTTC.

This clone has more than one count but fewer than ten. This chain links TRBV4-3 with TRBJ2-1; 7 bases align to TRBD1. CDR1 is LGHNA and CDR2 is YSLEER in the germline V gene. J lost 2 bases, V lost 0 bases, and 1 base had no gene match. The CDR3 consists of 15 residues. The CDR3 DNA follows: TGCGCCAGCAGCCAAGAGACAGGGACCTACAATGAGCAGTTCTTC. Translation gives CASSQETGTYNEQFF.

The chain employs TRBV14 and TRBJ2-7, with a possible D match to TRBD2 (7 bases). Germline-derived CDR1 and CDR2 are SGHDN and FVKESK. V shed 3 bases and J shed 4 bases, with 16 bases lying between them. The CDR3 extends over 15 amino acids. CDR3 DNA: TGTGCCAGCAGCCAGTACAGGGAGGGAGCATACGAGCAGTACTTC. Protein: CASSQYREGAYEQYF. Complete variable domain (other parts from reference TRBV14 and TRBJ2-7): EAGVTQFPSHSVIEKGQTVTLRCDPISGHDNLYWYRRVMGKEIKFLLHFVKESKQDESGMPNNRFLAERTGGTYSTLKVQPAELEDSGVYFCASSQYREGAYEQYFGPGTRLTVT.

This clone has just a few counts. The gene calls are TRBV14 and TRBJ2-6, with D possibly matching TRBD2 (6 bases). From germline, CDR1 is SGHDN and CDR2 FVKESK. The CDR3 length is 17 residues. The germline V and J ends were trimmed by 2 bases and 3 bases, with 14 bases remaining between them. CDR3: CASSQRLRRGGANVLTF. Here the CDR3 DNA reads TGTGCCAGCAGCCAAAGACTTCGGAGGGGTGGGGCCAACGTCCTGACTTTC.

V and J are TRBV6-4 and TRBJ1-6, with 9 bases that match TRBD1. There are 15 residues in the CDR3. Germline loops: CDR1 MRHNA, CDR2 SNTAGT. The junction had 9 bases not matched to a gene; V was cut back by 6 bases and J by 9 bases. CDR3 DNA sequence: TGTGCCAGCAGCGAGAGGACAGGGGAAGGTTCACCCCTCCACTTT. It translates to CASSERTGEGSPLHF.

V is TRBV27 and J is TRBJ2-5; 8 nucleotides align to TRBD1. Germline values: CDR1 MNHEY, CDR2 SMNVEV (reference sequence). The CDR3 length is 17 residues. V was clipped by 4 bases and J by 4 bases; unmatched bases: 14. For the CDR3, the DNA is TGTGCCAGCAGTTCGAACCCGGGACAGGATGGCCGAGAGACCCAGTACTTC. Amino acid sequence: CASSSNPGQDGRETQYF.

As for this clone: Other DNA sequences from this sample encode an identical CDR3 as well. This chain joins TRBV28 and TRBJ2-7; D is unclear. V dropped 3 bases and J dropped 4 bases, with 4 bases sitting between them. The CDR3 consists of 11 residues. Germline CDR1 reads MDHEN; CDR2 reads SYDVKM. The CDR3 reads CASSLRYEQYF. The DNA of the CDR3 is TGTGCCAGCAGTTTGCGGTACGAGCAGTACTTC.

Comments on this clone: The same CDR3 can be traced to other DNA sequences in this sample. J is TRBJ2-3 and V is TRBV5-1; 7 nucleotides line up with TRBD2. V lost 2 bases to trimming and J lost 6 bases; unmatched junction nucleotides: 12. Germline CDR1 and CDR2: SGHRS and YFSETQ. The CDR3 is made up of 16 amino acids. CDR3 residues: CASSLPGTTSRDTQYF. CDR3 DNA: TGCGCCAGCAGCTTACCCGGGACTACCAGCAGGGATACGCAGTATTTT.

The chain recombines TRBV2 with TRBJ2-7; 8 nucleotides align to TRBD1. V lost 3 bases, J lost 7 bases, and 8 bases stayed unmatched. Germline CDR1 SNHLY, CDR2 FYNNEI. The CDR3 contains 14 residues. The chain's CDR3 is CASSEGRGPNEQYF. CDR3 DNA sequence: TGTGCCAGCAGTGAGGGCAGGGGGCCCAATGAGCAGTACTTC.

This chain uses TRBV18 with TRBJ2-1, with D uncertain. The CDR3 totals 17 residues. Deletions cut 4 bases from V and 0 bases from J, with 16 bases between. The germline gives CDR1 KGHSH, CDR2 LQKENI. DNA of the CDR3: TGTGCCAGCTCACATGCCGCCGACGGGTTCTCCTACAATGAGCAGTTCTTC. It translates to CASSHAADGFSYNEQFF.

The chain recombines TRBV5-5 with TRBJ2-3, with D uncertain. Germline values: CDR1 SGHKS, CDR2 YYEKEE (reference sequence). The CDR3 has 15 amino acids. Trimming cost V 2 bases and J 2 bases, with 12 bases left between them. The CDR3 sequence is CASSFVSDSTDTQYF. The CDR3 nucleotides read TGTGCCAGCAGCTTCGTCTCTGACTCCACAGATACGCAGTATTTT.

This clone was counted a few times. V is TRBV7-8 and J is TRBJ2-3, with 9 positions matching TRBD2. CDR1 is SGHVS, CDR2 FQNEAQ, per germline. This CDR3 contains 15 residues. V gave up 3 bases and J gave up 2 bases; unmatched junction bases: 3. The DNA of the CDR3 is TGTGCCAGCAGCTTCGGACTAGCGAACACAGATACGCAGTATTTT. The encoded protein is CASSFGLANTDTQYF.

This clone showed up just once. The V gene is TRBV6-1, the J gene TRBJ2-1; TRBD2 matches 8 bases. Germline assignment: CDR1 MNHNS and CDR2 SASEGT. CDR3 size: 16 residues. The V gene end was trimmed by 3 bases and the J gene end by 4 bases; junction bases not matched to a gene: 8. CDR3 sequence: CASSDPSSGLYNEQFF. CDR3 DNA: TGTGCCAGCAGTGACCCTTCTAGCGGGCTTTACAATGAGCAGTTCTTC.

In this sample, this clone is medium-sized. The chain carries TRBV2 and TRBJ2-5; a weak D match, TRBD2 (5 bases). The germline gives CDR1 SNHLY, CDR2 FYNNEI. V lost 5 bases and J lost 5, with 15 bases in between. This CDR3 is built from 14 residues. The CDR3: CASSPPGKVETQYF. The CDR3 DNA reads TGTGCCAGCAGTCCCCCGGGGAAGGTGGAGACCCAGTACTTC.